This T cell receptor beta chain was obtained from a study of regulatory T cells in long-lasting Graves disease. This clonotype has at least ten counts. Germline CDR1 SGHAT, CDR2 FQNNGV. Between the trimmed V and J ends, which lost 1 base and 3 bases, there was a span of 7 bases. The CDR3 contains 13 residues. Arm-PCR of CDR3 regions and iRepertoire HTBI primers were used to build TCR beta libraries. TCRdb processed the multiplex PCR reads anew with MiXCR; each CDR3 protein has one entry. The repertoire includes approximately 690,000 distinct CDR3 sequences, approximately 31% of them detected once, and around 42% sits in the top ten. Time point denoted: persistent/refractory GD, antithyroid drugs over 5 years with positive TRAb. PBMC-derived RNA was used for the TCR library.

The starting material was peripheral blood mononuclear cells (PBMCs), obtained when the disease was refractory, from a patient treated with antithyroid drugs. The TCR sequence derives from a female donor with Graves disease. The rearrangement uses TRBV11-2 and TRBJ2-7; no clear D gene. The CDR3 bases are TGTGCCAGCAGCTTAGGGCAGTTCTACGAGCAGTACTTC. Its translation: CASSLGQFYEQYF.